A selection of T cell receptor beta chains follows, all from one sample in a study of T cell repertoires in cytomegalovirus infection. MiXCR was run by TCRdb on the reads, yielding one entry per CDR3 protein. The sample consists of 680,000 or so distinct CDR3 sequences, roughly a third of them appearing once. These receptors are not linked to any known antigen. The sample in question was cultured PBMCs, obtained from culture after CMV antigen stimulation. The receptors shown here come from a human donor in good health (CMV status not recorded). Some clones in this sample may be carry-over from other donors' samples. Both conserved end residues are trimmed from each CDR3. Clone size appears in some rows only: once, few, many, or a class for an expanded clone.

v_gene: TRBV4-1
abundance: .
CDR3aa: ASSQTPGQGYSPLH

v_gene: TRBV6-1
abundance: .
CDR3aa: ASRRLTTGELF

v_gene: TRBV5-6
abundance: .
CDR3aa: ASSFGSGSDEQY

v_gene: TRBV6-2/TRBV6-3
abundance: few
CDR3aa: ASNTGGNEQF

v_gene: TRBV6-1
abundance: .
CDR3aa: ASRPGGLAAYEQY

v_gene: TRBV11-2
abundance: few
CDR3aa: ASSFGAGGPWGKNIQY

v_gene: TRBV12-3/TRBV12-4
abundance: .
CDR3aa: ATHRQGAFGNTIY

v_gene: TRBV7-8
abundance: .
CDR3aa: ASSLEGWAGAL

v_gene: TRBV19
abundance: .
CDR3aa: ASSIQSGVTEAF

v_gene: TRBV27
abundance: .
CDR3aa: ASSPGTGFNGYT

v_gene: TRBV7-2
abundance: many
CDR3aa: ASSLVAASNQPQH

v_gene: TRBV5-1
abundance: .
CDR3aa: ASSLYAGTVNTEAF

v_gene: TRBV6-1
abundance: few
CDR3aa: ASSEGVKETQY

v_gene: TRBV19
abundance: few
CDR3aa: ASSIEGRRQPQH

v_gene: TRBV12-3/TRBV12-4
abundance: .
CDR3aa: ASSLETEQETQH

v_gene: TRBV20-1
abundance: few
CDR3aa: SVNTRQGSPLH

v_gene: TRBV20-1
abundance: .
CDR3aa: SAIASGSGTDTQY

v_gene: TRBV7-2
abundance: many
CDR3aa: ASSRKGGDNEQF

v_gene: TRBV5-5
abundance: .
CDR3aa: ASSLRQPPSYNEQF

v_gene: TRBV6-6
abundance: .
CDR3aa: ASSYSRSGGLEQY

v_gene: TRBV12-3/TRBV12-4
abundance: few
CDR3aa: ASSFWETGTETQY

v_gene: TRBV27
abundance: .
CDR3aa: ASSLVVAGGNEQF

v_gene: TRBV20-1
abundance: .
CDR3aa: SARQNSQH

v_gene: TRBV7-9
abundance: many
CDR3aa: ASSLAGGLAFGYEQY

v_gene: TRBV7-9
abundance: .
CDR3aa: ASRSNSPLH

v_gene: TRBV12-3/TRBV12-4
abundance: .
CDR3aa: ASSSAYSGNTIY

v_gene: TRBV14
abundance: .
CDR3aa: ASSQGRRAGVQF

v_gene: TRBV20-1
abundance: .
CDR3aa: SADSSETQY

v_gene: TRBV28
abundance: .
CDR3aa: ASRRQGGGQPQH

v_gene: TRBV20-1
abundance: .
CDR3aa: SARDPGTDLSETQY

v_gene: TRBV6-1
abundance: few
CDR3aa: ASMFRRGYNSPLH

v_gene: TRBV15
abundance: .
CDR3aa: ATSRAASGTYEQY

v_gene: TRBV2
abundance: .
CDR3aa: ASSDLAGGNTGELF

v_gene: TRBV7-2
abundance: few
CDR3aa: ASSPQGASDTQY

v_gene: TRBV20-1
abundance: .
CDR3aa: SAREPGQDSGNEQF

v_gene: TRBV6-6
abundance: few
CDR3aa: ASSYSPQTPYEQY

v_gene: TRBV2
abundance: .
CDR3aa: ASSEDKVNTEAF

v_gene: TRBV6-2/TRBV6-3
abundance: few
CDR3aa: ASSPGTSGATQY

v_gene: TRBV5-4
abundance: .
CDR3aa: ASSRDKTGTGNSPLH

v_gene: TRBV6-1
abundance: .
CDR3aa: AGKTAWNYGYT

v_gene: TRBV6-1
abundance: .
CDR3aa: ASNRGTANTEAF

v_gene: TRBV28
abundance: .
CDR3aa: ASGHPHGYEQY

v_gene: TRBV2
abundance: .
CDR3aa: ASSATGNEQF

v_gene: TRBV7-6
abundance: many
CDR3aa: ASSAMSSGGPYNEQF